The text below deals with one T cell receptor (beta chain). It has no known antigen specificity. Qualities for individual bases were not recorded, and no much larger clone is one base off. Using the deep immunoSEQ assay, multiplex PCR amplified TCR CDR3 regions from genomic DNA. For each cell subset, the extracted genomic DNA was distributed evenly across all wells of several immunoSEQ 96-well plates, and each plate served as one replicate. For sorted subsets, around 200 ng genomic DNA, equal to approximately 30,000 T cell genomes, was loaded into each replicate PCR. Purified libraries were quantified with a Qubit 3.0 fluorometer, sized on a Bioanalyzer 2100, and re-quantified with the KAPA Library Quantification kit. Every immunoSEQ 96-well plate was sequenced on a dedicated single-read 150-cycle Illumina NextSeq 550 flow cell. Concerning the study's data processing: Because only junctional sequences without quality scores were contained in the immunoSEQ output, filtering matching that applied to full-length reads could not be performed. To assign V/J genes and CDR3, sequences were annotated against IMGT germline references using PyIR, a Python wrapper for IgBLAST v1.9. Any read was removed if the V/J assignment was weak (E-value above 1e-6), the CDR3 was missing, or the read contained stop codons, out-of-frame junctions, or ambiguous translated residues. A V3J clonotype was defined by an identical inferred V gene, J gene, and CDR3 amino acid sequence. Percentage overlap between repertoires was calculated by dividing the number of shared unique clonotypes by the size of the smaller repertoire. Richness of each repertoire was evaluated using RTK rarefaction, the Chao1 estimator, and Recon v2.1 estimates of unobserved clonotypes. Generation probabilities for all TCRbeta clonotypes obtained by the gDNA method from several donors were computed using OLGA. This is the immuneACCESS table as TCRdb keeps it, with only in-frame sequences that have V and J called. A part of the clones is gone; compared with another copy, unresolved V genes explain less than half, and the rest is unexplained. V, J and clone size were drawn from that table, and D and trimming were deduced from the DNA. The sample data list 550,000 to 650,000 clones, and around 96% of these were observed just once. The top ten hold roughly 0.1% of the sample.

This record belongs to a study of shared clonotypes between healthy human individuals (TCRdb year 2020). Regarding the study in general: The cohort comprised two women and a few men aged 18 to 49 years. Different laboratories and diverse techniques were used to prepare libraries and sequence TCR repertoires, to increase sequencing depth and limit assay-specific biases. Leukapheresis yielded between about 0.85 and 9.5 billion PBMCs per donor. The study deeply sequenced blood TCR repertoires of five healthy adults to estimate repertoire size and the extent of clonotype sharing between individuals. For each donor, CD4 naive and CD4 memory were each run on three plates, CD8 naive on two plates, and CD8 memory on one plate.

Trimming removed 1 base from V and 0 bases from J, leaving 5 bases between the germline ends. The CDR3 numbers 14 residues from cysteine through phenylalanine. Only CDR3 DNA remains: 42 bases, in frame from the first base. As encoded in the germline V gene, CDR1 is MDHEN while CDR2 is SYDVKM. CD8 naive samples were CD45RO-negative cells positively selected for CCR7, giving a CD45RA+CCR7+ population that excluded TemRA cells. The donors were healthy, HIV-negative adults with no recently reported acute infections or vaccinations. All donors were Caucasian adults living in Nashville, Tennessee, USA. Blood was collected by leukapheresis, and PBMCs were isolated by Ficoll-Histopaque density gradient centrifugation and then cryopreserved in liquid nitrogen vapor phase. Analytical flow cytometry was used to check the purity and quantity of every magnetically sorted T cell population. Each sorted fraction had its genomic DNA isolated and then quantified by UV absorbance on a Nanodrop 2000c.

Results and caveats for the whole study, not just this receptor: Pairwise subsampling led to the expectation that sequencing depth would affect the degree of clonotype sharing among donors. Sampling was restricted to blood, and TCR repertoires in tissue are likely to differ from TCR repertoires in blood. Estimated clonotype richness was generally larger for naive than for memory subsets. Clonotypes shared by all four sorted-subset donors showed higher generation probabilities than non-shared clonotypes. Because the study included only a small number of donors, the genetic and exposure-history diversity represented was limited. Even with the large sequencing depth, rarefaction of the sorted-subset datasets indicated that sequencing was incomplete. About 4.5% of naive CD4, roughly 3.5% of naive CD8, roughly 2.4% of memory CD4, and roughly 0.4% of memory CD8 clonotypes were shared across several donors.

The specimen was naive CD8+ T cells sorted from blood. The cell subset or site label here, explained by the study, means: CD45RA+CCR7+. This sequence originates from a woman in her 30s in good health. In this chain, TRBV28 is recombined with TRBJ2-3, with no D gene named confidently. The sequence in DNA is TGTGCCAGCAGTTTATCCAGGAGCACAGATACGCAGTATTTT. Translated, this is CASSLSRSTDTQYF.